The present T cell receptor beta chain was sequenced within a study of blood T cell repertoires in COVID-19 (TCRdb year 2020). Background on the whole study: The collaborator samples originated in the United States, Italy and Spain and spanned the acute and convalescent phases of COVID-19. Where available, HLA class I and class II types were obtained from metadata supplied by the sample provider rather than from assay-based typing. The dataset comprised deeply sampled blood TCRbeta repertoires from subjects exposed to, actively infected with, or recovered from COVID-19. A freely available public database, intended as a resource for researchers studying the immune response to SARS-CoV-2, is where the repertoires were released. Sample metadata almost always included a de-identified subject ID, COVID-19 status, age in years and sex. The material from the prospective study consisted of cDNA or gDNA derived from T cells, B-cell-depleted T cells, or PBMCs. The samples were drawn from two sources: the first 160 participants of the ongoing ImmuneRACE study, and 950 to 1,500 subjects contributed by 6 global collaborators.

TCRbeta CDR3 regions were amplified from genomic DNA using the immunoSEQ Assay, a bias-controlled multiplex PCR. The original pipeline was this. Nucleated cell counts per sample were estimated from amplification of reference gene primers within the assay. To quantify the absolute abundance of each unique TCRbeta CDR3 rearrangement, sequence reads were collapsed and filtered. Productive Simpson clonality was computed per sample as the square root of Simpson's diversity index over productive rearrangements. Not all clones reach the TCRdb copy of this immuneACCESS table, which keeps in-frame sequences only. Checked studies attribute under half of the gap to unresolved V genes and leave the rest unexplained. V and J calls and clone size are as listed in that table; D and trimming were resolved from the DNA. For this sample the table gives approximately 98,000 clones, of which 82% were detected only once. The ten largest clones add up to approximately 20% of the sample.

Study-wide conclusions, independent of this receptor: The amount of clinical and demographic metadata varied by source and participant and was provided uncurated.

For this clone: Its recognized antigen is unknown. Base qualities are missing; no much larger clone stands one base away.

Collaborating institutions collected whole blood in K2EDTA tubes following their own protocols. For TCRbeta analysis, collaborators shipped samples as frozen whole blood, isolated PBMCs, or DNA extracted from either of those sample types. The CDR3 contains 14 residues, cysteine and phenylalanine counted. Just CDR3 DNA is preserved here, 42 bases in frame from base 1. V loses 3 bases, J loses 0 bases, and the germline ends lie 6 bases apart. Based on the germline V gene, the CDR1 and CDR2 sequences are MDHEN and SYDVKM. This sequence uses TRBV28 and TRBJ2-1; no confident D gene assignment can be made. Sequenced input: peripheral blood. This TCR came from an elderly man with acute or convalescent COVID-19. Here the CDR3 is given as CASSFAGSYNEQFF. The bases are TGTGCCAGCAGTTTCGCAGGCTCCTACAATGAGCAGTTCTTC.